Listed below are T cell receptor beta chains from one sample, sequenced in a study of blood T cell repertoires in COVID-19. Libraries were prepared by immunoSEQ multiplex PCR; TCRdb keeps only in-frame clonotypes and omits some of them. The table lists 180,000 or so clones, about 86% of them singletons. Material for sequencing was peripheral blood. These receptors all stem from a man in his sixties with acute or convalescent COVID-19. Both conserved end residues are trimmed from each CDR3.

TRBV7-9,TRBJ2-7,ASSWVTGTYSYEQY
TRBV28,TRBJ1-2,ASSSPDREGDGYT
TRBV6-5,TRBJ1-5,ASGNRVNQPQH
TRBV18,TRBJ2-2,ASSLSQGLAGTNTGELF
TRBV7-2,TRBJ2-1,ASSTRASGRVYNEQF
TRBV19,TRBJ2-3,ASTLRQGPGDTQY
TRBV5-1,TRBJ2-7,ASSSTGSSYEQY
TRBV5-1,TRBJ2-1,ASSLRTSGDEQF
TRBV19,TRBJ2-3,ATSTLEGGGPGDTQY
TRBV7-9,TRBJ1-1,ASSLGVGSAF
TRBV2,TRBJ2-7,ASRKTGNYYEQY
TRBV27,TRBJ2-3,ASSLLGVQGGKDTQY